Following are 15 T cell receptor beta chains from one sample sequenced in a study of cytomegalovirus exposure and HLA in healthy donors. Amplification used 60 Vbeta primers and 13 Jbeta primers. Sequencing was performed with immunoSEQ multiplex PCR; in TCRdb, only in-frame clones are kept and a portion is missing. The sample shows about 130,000 clones, over 75% of them seen only once. Sequencing used PBMCs. Every receptor here comes from a woman aged 40 to 49 in good health and CMV-seropositive.

The V gene is TRBV6-6, the J gene TRBJ2-7, with D possibly matching TRBD1 (5 bases). Looked up from germline, CDR1 is MNHNY and CDR2 is SVGAGI (reference sequence). The CDR3 is 11 amino acids. V was clipped by 8 bases and J by 5 bases, with 10 bases between them. The CDR3 DNA follows: TGTGCCAGCGGGGCCGTACACGAGCAGTACTTC. Its protein product is CASGAVHEQYF.

The rearrangement joins TRBV5-4 to TRBJ2-1; 8 nucleotides agree with TRBD2. This CDR3 has 15 residues. The germline gives CDR1 SGHNT, CDR2 YYREEE (reference sequence). The V gene end was trimmed by 4 bases and the J gene end by 1 base; junction bases not matched to a gene: 4. The CDR3 coding sequence is TGTGCCAGCAGCGCCCGGGGGGGGTCCTACAATGAGCAGTTCTTC. It codes for CASSARGGSYNEQFF.

Regarding this clone: Without the conserved terminal phenylalanine or tryptophan, this CDR3 likely stems from a read error. This chain connects TRBV5-7 to TRBJ2-7; D gene unclear. TRBV5-7 is an open reading frame, and its role is uncertain. The V end lost 4 bases, the J end lost 6 bases, and 17 bases lay between the germline ends. CDR3 size: 14 residues. CDR3 residues: CASSLVEGSSEQYL. For the CDR3, the DNA is TGTGCCAGCAGCCTGGTGGAAGGATCGAGCGAGCAGTACCTC.

The rearrangement uses TRBV28 and TRBJ2-7; TRBD2 aligns across 10 bases. Per the germline V gene, CDR1 is MDHEN and CDR2 is SYDVKM. With V trimmed by 2 bases and J by 2 bases, 9 bases remained unmatched. This CDR3 has 17 amino acids. CDR3 region: CASSLDLSGREPYEQYF. For the CDR3, the DNA is TGTGCCAGCAGTTTAGACTTGAGCGGGAGGGAACCCTACGAGCAGTACTTC.

The chain is built from TRBV5-1 and TRBJ1-2; 10 bases are a match to TRBD1. With 4 bases clipped from V and 4 bases from J, the junction kept 4 bases outside the gene matches. The CDR3 contains 14 residues. Germline lookup yields CDR1 SGHRS and CDR2 YFSETQ. CDR3 residues: CASSPGQGIYGYTF. The CDR3 DNA reads TGCGCCAGCAGCCCGGGACAGGGGATCTATGGCTACACCTTC.

This clone was seen only a few times. This chain links TRBV2 with TRBJ1-2, with TRBD1 matching 7 bases. Germline CDR1 SNHLY, CDR2 FYNNEI. The V gene end was trimmed by 7 bases and the J gene end by 4 bases; junction bases not matched to a gene: 6. This CDR3 has 13 amino acids. The CDR3 here is CASTRTGSYGYTF. The CDR3, as DNA: TGTGCCAGCACCCGGACAGGAAGCTATGGCTACACCTTC.

Here the CDR3 reads CASSLGQIQETQYF. The CDR3 bases are TGTGCCAGCAGCTTGGGACAGATTCAAGAGACCCAGTACTTC. The chain has TRBV5-4 and TRBJ2-5; tentative D call: TRBD1 (5 bases). Trimming removed 0 bases at V and 2 bases at J, with 8 bases between. The CDR3 runs 14 residues. The V gene's germline CDR1 is SGHNT and CDR2 YYREEE (reference sequence). The whole variable domain, filled in from reference TRBV5-4 and TRBJ2-5, reads ETGVTQSPTHLIKTRGQQVTLRCSSQSGHNTVSWYQQALGQGPQFIFQYYREEENGRGNFPPRFSGLQFPNYSSELNVNALELDDSALYLCASSLGQIQETQYFGPGTRLLVL.

J is TRBJ1-4 and V is TRBV19; D is unresolved. Between the trimmed V and J ends, which lost 4 bases and 7 bases, there was a span of 7 bases. The CDR3 loop spans 12 amino acids. Germline CDR1 reads LNHDA; CDR2 reads SQIVND (reference sequence). CDR3 coding DNA: TGTGCCAGTAGTAGAGGAGGTGAAAAACTGTTTTTT. This codes for CASSRGGEKLFF.

V usage is TRBV5-1 and J usage is TRBJ1-2; TRBD1 agrees at 11 bases. The germline V gene has CDR1 SGHRS and CDR2 YFSETQ. V dropped 4 bases and J dropped 4; count of bases not matched to a gene: 15. The CDR3 totals 18 residues. The CDR3 DNA reads as TGCGCCAGCAGCGTCTCATCCGGGACAGGGGGGCGTGTCTATGGCTACACCTTC. Protein: CASSVSSGTGGRVYGYTF.

This chain links TRBV6-4 with TRBJ1-1; a weak D match, TRBD1 (6 bases). CDR1 and CDR2 from the germline V gene are MRHNA and SNTAGT. Trimming shortened V by 6 bases and J by 5 bases, and 13 bases separated the two germline ends. The CDR3 spans 13 residues. The CDR3 spells CASRLRGGTEAFF. The CDR3 DNA reads TGTGCCAGCAGACTTAGGGGGGGGACTGAAGCTTTCTTT.

The chain links TRBV9 to TRBJ2-7, with 9 bases fitting TRBD2. The CDR3 totals 14 residues. Germline lookup yields CDR1 SGDLS and CDR2 YYNGEE. V gave up 3 bases and J gave up 1 base; unmatched junction bases: 2. CDR3 DNA sequence: TGTGCCAGCAGCGCTAGCGGGAATTCCTACGAGCAGTACTTC. Its protein product is CASSASGNSYEQYF.

V gene TRBV21-1 combines with J gene TRBJ1-2. TRBV21-1 counts as a pseudogene. The CDR3 sequence is 14 residues long. In DNA, the CDR3 is TGTGCCAGCAGCAAACCGGCAGGGAGGGGTGGCTACACCTTC. This sequence encodes CASSKPAGRGGYTF.

This chain joins TRBV19 and TRBJ2-7, with D perhaps TRBD2 (5 bases). Germline lookup yields CDR1 LNHDA and CDR2 SQIVND (reference sequence). V shed 5 bases and J shed 1 base, with 15 bases lying between them. The CDR3 is made up of 15 amino acids. CDR3 amino acids: CASSSLTGRSYEQYF. CDR3 nucleotides: TGTGCCAGTAGTTCCCTAACGGGAAGGTCCTACGAGCAGTACTTC.

The chain joins TRBV5-7 to TRBJ1-5, with TRBD1 as a possible D gene (5 bases). TRBV5-7 is placed among ORFs of uncertain function. V gave up 9 bases and J gave up 4 bases, with 20 bases separating them. This CDR3 is built from 15 residues. The CDR3 DNA reads as TGTGCCACGCACAAAAGCCCCAGGGCAAATCAGCCCCAGCATTTT. Protein sequence: CATHKSPRANQPQHF.

J is TRBJ2-2 and V is TRBV5-6; 7 nucleotides align to TRBD1. CDR1 and CDR2 (germline): SGHDT, YYEEEE. The V segment lost 6 bases and the J segment 0 bases; nucleotides outside the gene matches: 11. CDR3 length: 17 amino acids. CDR3 sequence: CASTRTGEPTNTGELFF. CDR3 sequence (DNA): TGTGCCAGCACTCGGACAGGCGAACCCACGAACACCGGGGAGCTGTTTTTT.